Listed here are 27 T cell receptor beta chains from one sample, sequenced in a study of tumor-infiltrating lymphocytes in primary liver carcinoma. Between roughly 17 and 31 mg of unsorted bulk tissue served as the source from which RNA and DNA were co-extracted. TCR beta cDNA was reverse-transcribed from 400 to 500 ng of total RNA. The reaction used a constant-region primer and ProtoScript II reverse transcriptase. Generation of the TCR beta libraries relied on three nested multiplex PCR rounds using slightly modified ARM-PCR. The two initial PCR rounds, ten to eleven cycles each, used TRBV1-TRBV30 forward and C-beta reverse primers. Each CDR3 protein is one row after TCRdb ran MiXCR on the multiplex PCR reads. The profile shows about 64,000 distinct CDR3 sequences, 71% of them singletons. Sequencing input: liver tumor tissue from sampling region 4. Subset described: tumor region T4, right-lateral pole. The receptors originated from a man aged 35-49 years with primary liver carcinoma and hepatitis B virus infection.

The table lists this clonotype with a few counts. Given a much more abundant clone one base away, this may be a read error. It is likely a read error, because the conserved phenylalanine at the end of the CDR3 is missing. The rearrangement links TRBV6-2 or TRBV6-3 to TRBJ2-5; D perhaps matches TRBD1 (5 bases). The V gene's germline CDR1 is MNHEY and CDR2 SVGEGT. Trimming pared 8 bases from V and 5 bases from J, leaving 18 bases between. The CDR3 sequence is 14 residues long. CDR3 coding DNA: TGTGCCAGCTCTACGCAGGGCGGAGTCGAGACCCAGTACCTC. Encoded protein: CASSTQGGVETQYL.

Note on this clonotype: At one boundary the junction diverges from the germline segment, which might be a read error. This chain uses TRBV6-5 with TRBJ1-4; 8 bases match TRBD1. Germline V gene sequence: CDR1 MNHEY, CDR2 SVGAGI. The length of the CDR3 is 15 residues. CDR3 region: CASNYWTGKTEKLSF. CDR3 DNA: TGTGCCAGCAATTACTGGACAGGGAAAACTGAAAAACTGTCTTTT.

V usage is TRBV9 and J usage is TRBJ1-4; the match to TRBD1 covers 10 bases. Germline V gene data show CDR1 as SGDLS and CDR2 as YYNGEE. The CDR3 length is 14 residues. Trimming at V came to 4 bases and at J to 8 bases, leaving 5 bases not matched to a gene. CDR3 residues: CASSPGQGEEKLFF. The CDR3 DNA reads TGTGCCAGCAGCCCCGGACAGGGGGAGGAAAAACTGTTTTTT.

This clonotype was seen a few times. V gene TRBV12-3 or TRBV12-4 combines with J gene TRBJ2-6; D not resolved. V was cut by 6 bases and J by 8 bases, with 11 bases left in between. The CDR3 extends over 13 amino acids. The DNA of the CDR3 is TGTGCCAGCAGCCTAAATTACCCCAACGTCCTGACTTTC. It specifies CASSLNYPNVLTF.

The rearrangement uses TRBV29-1 and TRBJ2-1; no firm D call. V lost 7 bases and J lost 3, with 10 bases in between. Germline CDR1 and CDR2: SQVTM and ANQGSEA. This CDR3 comprises 12 residues. The CDR3 DNA sequence: TGCAGCGCCCTAAGGGACTACAATGAGCAGTTCTTC. Protein sequence: CSALRDYNEQFF.

As concerns this clonotype: The junction does not match germline at one end; this may be a read error. V is TRBV6-5 and J is TRBJ2-7, with D possibly matching TRBD2 (6 bases). CDR1 MNHEY and CDR2 SVGAGI come from the germline V gene. The CDR3 covers 17 residues. CDR3 nucleotides: TGTGGCAGCAGCCGACAGCCGGGAGTAGCGAGAAGTTACGAGGAGTACTTC. Amino acids: CGSSRQPGVARSYEEYF.

A word on this clonotype: Likely a read error: the CDR3 ends without its conserved phenylalanine or tryptophan. No DNA is shown, since the ends of the CDR3 on it are uncertain; the CDR3 is the one TCRdb lists. This chain connects TRBV6-5 to TRBJ1-1; the table gives TRBD1 as D, unverified against the DNA. The CDR3 totals 16 residues, both ends included. Looked up from germline, CDR1 is MNHEY and CDR2 is SVGAGI. The CDR3 region is CACSYSVRVMNTEAFI.

As concerns this clonotype: An end of the junction differs from the germline gene, which may be a read error. The J gene is TRBJ2-7, the V gene TRBV6-1, with 8 bases identical to TRBD1. From germline, CDR1 is MNHNS and CDR2 SASEGT. The CDR3 totals 14 residues. The CDR3 DNA reads as TGTGCCAGCAGTGAACCCGGACAGGGCGTCGAGCAGTATTTC. Protein product: CASSEPGQGVEQYF.

In the case of this clonotype: At one boundary the junction diverges from the germline segment, which might be a read error. The gene calls are TRBV4-3 and TRBJ2-1; no clear D gene. The CDR3 runs 15 residues. Germline V lookup: CDR1 LGHNA, CDR2 YSLEER. CDR3 DNA: TGCGCCAACAGCCAAGCCGATAGGACCTACAATGAGCAGTTCTTC. Its translation: CANSQADRTYNEQFF.

Details on this clonotype: One end of the junction does not line up with germline, which may come from a read error. V is TRBV6-5 and J is TRBJ1-2; possible D gene TRBD1, 5 bases. The CDR3 is 14 residues long. Germline V CDR1 and CDR2: MNHEY, SVGAGI. CDR3 sequence: CASRPFGGDYGYTF. The CDR3 DNA sequence: TGCGCCAGCAGACCGTTCGGGGGGGACTATGGCTACACCTTC.

This clonotype came up many times. The chain is built from TRBV11-1 and TRBJ2-1; 9 bases line up with TRBD2. The junction had 12 bases not matched to a gene; V was cut back by 3 bases and J by 0 bases. The CDR3 consists of 19 residues. Germline lookup yields CDR1 SGHAT and CDR2 FQDESV (reference sequence). In DNA form, the CDR3 reads TGTGCCAGCAGCTTTGATCAGCGGGAGGCGTTCAGCTCCTACAATGAGCAGTTCTTC. Translating it yields CASSFDQREAFSSYNEQFF. The whole variable domain, remainder taken from reference TRBV11-1 and TRBJ2-1, is EAEVAQSPRYKITEKSQAVAFWCDPISGHATLYWYRQILGQGPELLVQFQDESVVDDSQLPKDRFSAERLKGVDSTLKIQPAELGDSAMYLCASSFDQREAFSSYNEQFFGPGTRLTVL.

The rearrangement links TRBV11-2 to TRBJ2-7; 10 bases fit TRBD1. This CDR3 contains 14 residues. In germline, CDR1 is SGHAT, CDR2 FQNNGV. The V segment lost 10 bases and the J segment 10 bases; nucleotides outside the gene matches: 16. For the CDR3, the DNA is TGTGCCAACAGTTCTCCAGGGACAGGGGCCGAACAGTACTTC. Protein product: CANSSPGTGAEQYF.

About this clonotype itself: Here the CDR3 omits its conserved ending phenylalanine or tryptophan, so a read error is the likely source. The V gene is TRBV12-3 or TRBV12-4, the J gene TRBJ2-6; D is uncertain. The CDR3 has 15 amino acids. V was shortened by 7 bases and J by 0 bases, with 10 bases between the two germline ends. The CDR3 region has the DNA TGTGCCAGCATCCTCTCCCGCTCTGGGGCCAACGTCCTGACTTCC. This codes for CASILSRSGANVLTS.

Of note for this clonotype: The germline gene is not matched at one end of the junction; a read error may be the cause. The chain combines TRBV29-1 with TRBJ1-1; D perhaps matches TRBD1 (5 bases). The germline V gene has CDR1 SQVTM and CDR2 ANQGSEA. The CDR3 loop spans 15 amino acids. Here the CDR3 DNA reads TGCAGCGTTGTCCCGGGACGGGGAATGAACACTGAAGCTATCTTT. Translated, it gives CSVVPGRGMNTEAIF. Based on the CDR3 plus reference TRBV29-1 and TRBJ1-1, the full variable domain is SAVISQKPSRDICQRGTSLTIQCQVDSQVTMMFWYRQQPGQSLTLIATANQGSEATYESGFVIDKFPISRPNLTFSTLTVSNMSPEDSSIYLCSVVPGRGMNTEAIFGQGTRLTVV.

This clonotype appeared a single time. The chain carries TRBV4-1 and TRBJ1-2, with D possibly matching TRBD1 (6 bases). V was cut by 10 bases and J by 1 base, with 28 bases left in between. CDR1 MGHRA and CDR2 YSYEKL come from the germline V gene. The CDR3 is made up of 18 amino acids. CDR3 bases: TGCGCCATCAGTCGTGGGGCTGAATACAGGGTACATAACTATGGCTACACCTTC. This sequence encodes CAISRGAEYRVHNYGYTF.

For this clonotype: Sequence at one end of the junction differs from germline and may be a read error. This sequence joins TRBV5-5 and TRBJ2-3, with D possibly being TRBD2 (6 bases). Germline lookup yields CDR1 SGHKS and CDR2 YYEKEE (reference sequence). The CDR3 covers 14 residues. CDR3 region: CASRLGTYTDTHYF. The DNA of the CDR3 is TGTGCCAGCAGATTGGGGACTTACACAGATACGCACTATTTT.

This clonotype was counted many times. V is TRBV4-2 and J is TRBJ2-3, with a possible D match to TRBD2 (6 bases). The V end lost 8 bases, the J end lost 0 bases, and 15 bases lay between the germline ends. This CDR3 comprises 15 residues. Looked up from germline, CDR1 is LGHNA and CDR2 is YNFKEQ. In DNA, the CDR3 is TGTGCCAGCGCGAGCGGGCTCCCCAGCACAGATACGCAGTATTTT. Encoded protein: CASASGLPSTDTQYF.

In the case of this clonotype: A single base separates this from a much larger clone, so it may be a read error. CDR3 sequence: CSSQTSDHEQYF. The CDR3 bases are TGCAGCTCCCAGACTAGCGACCACGAGCAGTACTTC. The chain has TRBV29-1 and TRBJ2-7, with 8 bases lining up with TRBD2. This CDR3 comprises 12 residues. J was trimmed by 5 bases and V by 8 bases; bases with no gene match: 8. Germline assignment: CDR1 SQVTM and CDR2 ANQGSEA.

This chain links TRBV11-2 with TRBJ2-1; no clear D. The CDR3 spans 11 residues. Germline CDR1 and CDR2: SGHAT and FQNNGV. The V end lost 5 bases, the J end lost 16 bases, and 15 bases lay between the germline ends. The CDR3 here is CASSIDPLHFF. Written as DNA, the CDR3 is TGTGCCAGCAGCATCGACCCGCTCCACTTCTTC. Drawing the rest from reference TRBV11-2 and TRBJ2-1, the complete variable domain is EAGVAQSPRYKIIEKRQSVAFWCNPISGHATLYWYQQILGQGPKLLIQFQNNGVVDDSQLPKDRFSAERLKGVDSTLKIQPAKLEDSAVYLCASSIDPLHFFGPGTRLTVL.

Concerning this clonotype: The missing conserved phenylalanine or tryptophan at the end of this CDR3 makes a read error likely. The V and J genes are TRBV11-1 and TRBJ2-5; the D gene is possibly TRBD2 (5 bases). CDR3 length equals 14 residues. Looked up from germline, CDR1 is SGHAT and CDR2 is FQDESV (reference sequence). CDR3 residues: CVSSGRVEVETQYI. As DNA, the CDR3 is TGTGTCAGCAGTGGACGGGTGGAGGTGGAGACCCAGTACATC.

With respect to this clonotype: A much larger clone is a single base away; this may be a read error. The conserved phenylalanine or tryptophan is not found at the CDR3 terminus, so this likely reflects a read error. The gene calls are TRBV11-2 and TRBJ2-7; no clear D gene. Germline assignment: CDR1 SGHAT and CDR2 FQNNGV. This CDR3 is 14 amino acids long. The CDR3 region is CSNSLTDTAYEQYL. The CDR3 DNA reads as TGTTCCAACAGCTTAACTGACACTGCCTACGAGCAGTACCTC.

As regards this clonotype: This may arise from a read error, as a much more abundant clone is one base away. The genes are TRBV7-9 and TRBJ1-5; D gene ambiguous. Germline CDR1 is SEHNR and CDR2 is FQNEAQ (reference sequence). The CDR3 consists of 13 residues. The CDR3 spells CVSSLFADQPQHF. The CDR3, as DNA: TGTGTCAGCAGCTTATTTGCAGATCAGCCCCAGCATTTT.

This clonotype appeared a few times. The final CDR3 position lacks the conserved phenylalanine or tryptophan, pointing to a likely read error. The rearrangement joins TRBV29-1 to TRBJ2-1; TRBD1 is a possible D gene (6 bases). V was shortened by 7 bases and J by 8 bases, with 15 bases between the two germline ends. The CDR3 sequence is 12 residues long. CDR1 and CDR2 (germline): SQVTM, ANQGSEA. The CDR3 region is CSGLQGFDEQFL. CDR3 DNA: TGCAGCGGACTACAGGGTTTCGATGAGCAGTTCCTC.

Many counts were recorded for this clonotype. This chain joins TRBV29-1 and TRBJ2-3, with 8 bases matching TRBD2. The CDR3 spans 14 residues. With V trimmed by 3 bases and J by 2 bases, 4 bases remained unmatched. From germline, CDR1 is SQVTM and CDR2 ANQGSEA. In nucleotides, the CDR3 is TGCAGCGTTGAGTTAGCGGGGCACACAGATACGCAGTATTTT. Its protein product is CSVELAGHTDTQYF.

The rearrangement uses TRBV29-1 and TRBJ1-5; D is undetermined. CDR1 is SQVTM and CDR2 is ANQGSEA in the germline V gene. Trimming took off 8 bases at V and 7 bases at J, with 15 bases between the two ends. The length of the CDR3 is 12 residues. In DNA, the CDR3 is TGCAGCATTGGGGAACAGAGGCAGCCCCAGCATTTT. Translation gives CSIGEQRQPQHF.

Note on this clonotype: This may stem from a read error, because a much larger clone lies one nucleotide away. The chain has TRBV7-9 and TRBJ2-7; 7 bases align to TRBD2. Germline CDR1 SEHNR, CDR2 FQNEAQ (reference sequence). V lost 5 bases, J lost 5 bases, and 3 bases stayed unmatched. CDR3 length: 12 amino acids. The CDR3 sequence is CASSRAGDEQYF. As DNA, the CDR3 is TGTGCCAGCAGCCGGGCGGGGGACGAGCAGTACTTC.

This chain links TRBV15 with TRBJ2-1; 10 positions match TRBD2. The CDR3 runs 17 residues. Germline CDR1 and CDR2: LNHNV and YYDKDF (reference sequence). Trimming removed 8 bases from V and 8 bases from J; junction bases left unmatched: 18. Written as DNA, the CDR3 is TGTGCCACCGGGGGGGTTGCTAGCGGGAGTCTAACCCATGAGCAGTTCTTC. This encodes CATGGVASGSLTHEQFF.